A single sample gave rise to the 32 T cell receptor beta chains below, sequenced in a study of OX40 agonist ivuxolimab in advanced cancers. Produced via immunoSEQ multiplex PCR; TCRdb's table is partial and in-frame only. The table records about 9,200 clones, roughly nine tenths of them present only once. Sequencing was performed on CD4+ or CD8+ T cells sorted from blood, taken in a trial of the OX40 agonist ivuxolimab. These receptors all come from an adult with an advanced solid tumor such as melanoma, head and neck, liver or kidney cancer.

The gene calls are TRBV10-2 and TRBJ2-1; 7 bases map to TRBD1. The germline V gene has CDR1 WSHSY and CDR2 SAAADI. This CDR3 is 14 amino acids long. V lost 6 bases to trimming and J lost 3 bases; unmatched junction nucleotides: 5. CDR3: CASRPQGVYNEQFF. CDR3 DNA: TGCGCCAGCAGACCCCAGGGGGTCTACAATGAGCAGTTCTTC.

The chain links TRBV29-1 to TRBJ2-5; 13 bases align to TRBD2. The germline V gene has CDR1 SQVTM and CDR2 ANQGSEA. The CDR3 loop spans 13 amino acids. The V segment lost 2 bases and the J segment 9 bases; nucleotides outside the gene matches: 3. The CDR3 reads CSVEPGLAGPQYF. CDR3 DNA sequence: TGCAGCGTTGAACCGGGACTAGCGGGGCCCCAGTACTTC.

This clone was observed once. The chain couples TRBV5-4 to TRBJ1-2; D possibly corresponds to TRBD1 (6 bases). The CDR3 runs 13 residues. V was shortened by 0 bases and J by 4 bases, with 7 bases between the two germline ends. Germline V gives CDR1 SGHNT, CDR2 YYREEE (reference sequence). CDR3 bases: TGTGCCAGCAGCTTGGCGGACAGCTATGGCTACACCTTC. Translating gives CASSLADSYGYTF.

The rearrangement uses TRBV9 and TRBJ1-1; 10 bases map to TRBD1. The CDR3 covers 15 residues. V shed 4 bases, J shed 3 bases, and the junction held 6 bases outside the gene matches. Germline values: CDR1 SGDLS, CDR2 YYNGEE. Written as DNA, the CDR3 is TGTGCCAGCAGCTCTTCGGGACAGGGGTACACTGAAGCTTTCTTT. It translates to CASSSSGQGYTEAFF.

This chain uses TRBV4-1 with TRBJ2-7; 9 bases are a match to TRBD1. CDR1 is MGHRA and CDR2 is YSYEKL in the germline V gene. Trimming at V came to 3 bases and at J to 3 bases, leaving 6 bases not matched to a gene. The CDR3 covers 15 residues. This chain's CDR3 is CASSQTGTGNYEQYF. The DNA of the CDR3 is TGCGCCAGCAGCCAGACCGGGACAGGGAACTACGAGCAGTACTTC.

The chain joins TRBV10-3 to TRBJ2-7, with D perhaps given as TRBD1 or TRBD2 (5 bases each). CDR1 is ENHRY and CDR2 is SYGVKD in the germline V gene. Trimming left V 2 bases short and J 10 bases short, with 9 bases between. This CDR3 has 11 residues. The CDR3 reads CAISEGTEQYF. The DNA of the CDR3 is TGTGCCATCAGTGAGGGGACGGAACAGTACTTC.

The rearrangement joins TRBV11-3 to TRBJ1-3; no clear D gene. The CDR3 extends over 12 amino acids. Germline loops: CDR1 SGHNT, CDR2 YENEEA. V lost 8 bases to trimming and J lost 0 bases, with 5 bases between them. DNA of the CDR3: TGTGCCAGCGGTGTCTCTGGAAACACCATATATTTT. Encoded protein: CASGVSGNTIYF.

This chain joins TRBV16 and TRBJ2-7, with TRBD1 matching over 9 bases. The junction had 6 bases not matched to a gene; V was cut back by 4 bases and J by 2 bases. This CDR3 spans 15 amino acids. The V gene's germline CDR1 is KGHSY and CDR2 FQNENV. CDR3 in amino acids: CASSLGTGRPYEQYF. CDR3 coding DNA: TGTGCCAGCAGCCTAGGGACAGGGCGCCCCTACGAGCAGTACTTC.

V is TRBV7-8 and J is TRBJ2-7; D gene ambiguous. V was trimmed by 5 bases and J by 3 bases, leaving 14 bases between them. This CDR3 contains 14 residues. The germline CDR1 and CDR2 sequences are SGHVS and FQNEAQ. The CDR3 sequence is CASSPRSRVYEQYF. In DNA, the CDR3 is TGTGCCAGCAGCCCCCGGAGTAGGGTCTACGAGCAGTACTTC.

The V call is TRBV9, the J call TRBJ2-3, with a possible D match to TRBD1 (5 bases). Germline assignment: CDR1 SGDLS and CDR2 YYNGEE. This CDR3 spans 14 amino acids. The V end lost 4 bases, the J end lost 1 base, and 10 bases lay between the germline ends. CDR3 coding DNA: TGTGCCAGCAGCCAAGAAGGGGGCACAGATACGCAGTATTTT. It translates to CASSQEGGTDTQYF.

The rearrangement joins TRBV6-1 to TRBJ1-5; tentative D call: TRBD1 (6 bases). Trimming took off 5 bases at V and 4 bases at J, with 6 bases between the two ends. In germline, CDR1 is MNHNS, CDR2 SASEGT. CDR3 length: 12 residues. CDR3 in DNA: TGTGCCAGCAGTACAGGGAATCAGCCCCAGCATTTT. Encoded protein: CASSTGNQPQHF.

This chain uses TRBV6-5 with TRBJ2-7; 7 bases are shared with TRBD1. The CDR3 runs 13 residues. V gave up 5 bases and J gave up 2 bases; unmatched junction bases: 3. Per the germline V gene, CDR1 is MNHEY and CDR2 is SVGAGI. CDR3 coding DNA: TGTGCCAGCAGTCCTGGGACAGCCTACGAGCAGTACTTC. This gives the protein CASSPGTAYEQYF.

The V gene is TRBV29-1, the J gene TRBJ2-5; TRBD1 agrees at 7 bases. V lost 2 bases to trimming and J lost 1 base; unmatched junction nucleotides: 7. This CDR3 is 15 amino acids long. Looked up from germline, CDR1 is SQVTM and CDR2 is ANQGSEA. CDR3 nucleotides: TGCAGCGTTGAATTAGGGGGCGCTTTCCAAGAGACCCAGTACTTC. Its protein is CSVELGGAFQETQYF.

The CDR3 DNA reads TGTGCCAGCAGATCCGGGACAGGGCCCTGGGGCTACACCTTC. Protein sequence: CASRSGTGPWGYTF. The rearrangement joins TRBV6-5 to TRBJ1-2, with 9 bases that match TRBD1. The CDR3 has 14 amino acids. From germline, CDR1 is MNHEY and CDR2 SVGAGI. The V gene end was trimmed by 6 bases and the J gene end by 8 bases; junction bases not matched to a gene: 10.

The chain couples TRBV7-2 to TRBJ2-7, with 8 bases that match TRBD2. The CDR3 has 13 residues. Germline V CDR1 and CDR2: SGHTA, FQGNSA. Germline trimming cut 5 bases from V and 3 bases from J; bases unmatched to any gene: 3. CDR3 protein: CASSAGLGYEQYF. The CDR3 nucleotides are TGTGCCAGCAGCGCGGGACTAGGCTACGAGCAGTACTTC. Variable domain in full (rest from reference TRBV7-2 and TRBJ2-7): GAGVSQSPSNKVTEKGKDVELRCDPISGHTALYWYRQSLGQGLEFLIYFQGNSAPDKSGLPSDRFSAERTGGSVSTLTIQRTQQEDSAVYLCASSAGLGYEQYFGPGTRLTVT.

The CDR3 DNA is TGTGCCAGCAGCCCGGCCCAAGGGGACATTCAGTACTTC. Translated: CASSPAQGDIQYF. V and J are TRBV7-9 and TRBJ2-4; perhaps TRBD1 as D (5 bases). Germline CDR1 and CDR2: SEHNR and FQNEAQ (reference sequence). This CDR3 spans 13 amino acids. V lost 5 bases and J 8 bases, leaving 13 bases between the germline ends.

This sequence joins TRBV5-4 and TRBJ2-7, with D perhaps TRBD1 (6 bases). The CDR3 consists of 14 residues. The germline CDR1 and CDR2 sequences are SGHNT and YYREEE (reference sequence). Trimming stripped 5 bases from V and 2 bases from J, with 14 bases between. The CDR3 protein is CASRPQGIPYEQYF. CDR3 sequence (DNA): TGTGCCAGCAGGCCCCAGGGGATCCCCTACGAGCAGTACTTC. The variable domain in full, completed from reference TRBV5-4 and TRBJ2-7, reads ETGVTQSPTHLIKTRGQQVTLRCSSQSGHNTVSWYQQALGQGPQFIFQYYREEENGRGNFPPRFSGLQFPNYSSELNVNALELDDSALYLCASRPQGIPYEQYFGPGTRLTVT.

This clone was recorded once. The chain is built from TRBV7-6 and TRBJ2-7; 7 bases fit TRBD1. The CDR3 sequence is 14 residues long. Germline-derived CDR1 and CDR2 are SGHVS and FNYEAQ. J lost 3 bases, V lost 5 bases, and 7 bases had no gene match. The CDR3 nucleotides are TGTGCCAGCAGCCCGGGGACAGCATACTACGAGCAGTACTTC. Translation: CASSPGTAYYEQYF.

This clone was detected only once. DNA for the CDR3: TGTGCCAGCAGCCTTGGACTAGCGGGGGCTCAACAAGAGACCCAGTACTTC. This sequence encodes CASSLGLAGAQQETQYF. The J gene is TRBJ2-5, the V gene TRBV14; 13 positions agree with TRBD2. The CDR3 has 17 residues. The J segment lost 2 bases and the V segment lost 4 bases, leaving 7 bases of the junction unmatched. The germline CDR1 and CDR2 sequences are SGHDN and FVKESK.

The chain joins TRBV7-8 to TRBJ2-7, with D perhaps TRBD2 (7 bases). The V end lost 4 bases, the J end lost 2 bases, and 15 bases lay between the germline ends. Per the germline V gene, CDR1 is SGHVS and CDR2 is FQNEAQ. The CDR3 runs 15 residues. The DNA of the CDR3 is TGTGCCAGCAGCTGGGGGGCGGGGGAAACCTACGAGCAGTACTTC. Translated, it gives CASSWGAGETYEQYF.

The chain carries TRBV2 and TRBJ1-2, with 8 nucleotides matching TRBD1. V was pared by 6 bases and J by 4 bases, with 13 bases of the junction left unmatched. Germline CDR1 reads SNHLY; CDR2 reads FYNNEI. The CDR3 is made up of 16 amino acids. DNA for the CDR3: TGTGCCAGCAGGCCTCAGGAGCAGGGGGCGATCTATGGCTACACCTTC. This gives the protein CASRPQEQGAIYGYTF.

The chain recombines TRBV6-1 with TRBJ1-1; D not certain. The CDR3 has 14 amino acids. Germline CDR1 and CDR2: MNHNS and SASEGT. The germline V and J ends were trimmed by 4 bases and 1 base, with 10 bases remaining between them. CDR3 region: CASSASGSNTEAFF. The CDR3 bases are TGTGCCAGCAGTGCTAGTGGATCGAACACTGAAGCTTTCTTT.

The CDR3 protein is CASKLGDSTEAFF. The CDR3 DNA reads as TGTGCCAGCAAACTCGGTGACAGCACTGAAGCTTTCTTT. The chain joins TRBV7-9 to TRBJ1-1; TRBD1 might be the D (5 bases). The ends were cut back, 7 bases at V and 4 bases at J, with 13 bases in the middle. Looked up from germline, CDR1 is SEHNR and CDR2 is FQNEAQ (reference sequence). The CDR3 totals 13 residues.

The V call is TRBV7-2, the J call TRBJ2-1; a possible D gene is TRBD2 (6 bases). Between the trimmed V and J ends, which lost 2 bases and 9 bases, there was a span of 17 bases. This CDR3 contains 15 residues. Germline CDR1 SGHTA, CDR2 FQGNSA. CDR3 region: CASSLLGGGFGEQFF. In DNA form, the CDR3 reads TGTGCCAGCAGCTTACTCGGGGGAGGCTTTGGTGAGCAGTTCTTC.

The chain uses TRBV19 and TRBJ2-7, with D perhaps matching TRBD1 (5 bases). The V end was cut by 5 bases, the J end by 3 bases, with 8 bases between. This CDR3 is built from 12 residues. Germline loops: CDR1 LNHDA, CDR2 SQIVND (reference sequence). The CDR3 DNA reads TGTGCCAGTAGTGGCAGGGACTACGAGCAGTACTTC. Translation: CASSGRDYEQYF. The full variable domain, rest sourced from reference TRBV19 and TRBJ2-7, is DGGITQSPKYLFRKEGQNVTLSCEQNLNHDAMYWYRQDPGQGLRLIYYSQIVNDFQKGDIAEGYSVSREKKESFPLTVTSAQKNPTAFYLCASSGRDYEQYFGPGTRLTVT.

This clone was counted only a few times. V and J are TRBV10-2 and TRBJ2-3; TRBD1 or TRBD2 may be the D gene (5 bases each). Germline V gene sequence: CDR1 WSHSY, CDR2 SAAADI. This CDR3 is built from 15 residues. V shed 6 bases and J shed 3 bases, with 16 bases lying between them. CDR3 nucleotides: TGCGCCAGCAGAGAGACTCGGGGCCCGACAGATACGCAGTATTTT. Amino acid sequence: CASRETRGPTDTQYF.

The rearrangement links TRBV2 to TRBJ2-1, with TRBD2 as a possible D gene (6 bases). Germline V lookup: CDR1 SNHLY, CDR2 FYNNEI. The CDR3 runs 13 residues. With 6 bases removed from V and 3 bases from J, the gap between germline ends came to 9 bases. CDR3 nucleotide sequence: TGTGCCAGCAGCGGCGGGAACTACAATGAGCAGTTCTTC. Translated: CASSGGNYNEQFF.

This chain joins TRBV7-6 and TRBJ2-5; 9 bases line up with TRBD2. The CDR3 spans 17 residues. V trimming: 0 bases; J trimming: 5 bases; junction bases outside the gene matches: 10. The germline CDR1 and CDR2 sequences are SGHVS and FNYEAQ. The CDR3 region has the DNA TGTGCCAGCAGCTTAGCCCTCGGCGGGGGGGCCCTTGAGACCCAGTACTTC. This translates into CASSLALGGGALETQYF.

The genes are TRBV5-8 and TRBJ2-5; D uncertain. The CDR3 is 14 amino acids. V was shortened by 4 bases and J by 1 base, with 11 bases between the two germline ends. CDR1 is SGHTS and CDR2 is YDEGEE in the germline V gene. The CDR3 spells CASSRRAAQETQYF. In DNA, the CDR3 is TGTGCCAGCAGCCGCCGGGCAGCCCAAGAGACCCAGTACTTC. Together with reference TRBV5-8 and TRBJ2-5, the CDR3 gives the full variable domain: EAGVTQSPTHLIKTRGQQATLRCSPISGHTSVYWYQQALGLGLQFLLWYDEGEERNRGNFPPRFSGRQFPNYSSELNVNALELEDSALYLCASSRRAAQETQYFGPGTRLLVL.

This clone was counted only a few times. This rearrangement joins TRBV19 to TRBJ1-5, with a tentative D call TRBD1 (6 bases). This CDR3 is built from 15 residues. Germline V gene lookup returns CDR1 LNHDA and CDR2 SQIVND (reference sequence). Trimming left V 10 bases short and J 0 bases short, with 16 bases between. The CDR3 sequence: CATVEGGDSNQPQHF. The CDR3 DNA reads TGTGCCACAGTGGAGGGGGGCGATAGCAATCAGCCCCAGCATTTT. Full variable domain (remainder filled in from reference TRBV19 and TRBJ1-5): DGGITQSPKYLFRKEGQNVTLSCEQNLNHDAMYWYRQDPGQGLRLIYYSQIVNDFQKGDIAEGYSVSREKKESFPLTVTSAQKNPTAFYLCATVEGGDSNQPQHFGDGTRLSIL.

The rearrangement links TRBV27 to TRBJ2-7; 8 bases are shared with TRBD1. Germline trimming cut 4 bases from V and 1 base from J; bases unmatched to any gene: 3. Germline-derived CDR1 and CDR2 are MNHEY and SMNVEV (reference sequence). CDR3 length: 14 residues. The CDR3 reads CASSSGQVSYEQYF. The CDR3 DNA reads TGTGCCAGCAGTTCGGGACAGGTGTCCTACGAGCAGTACTTC.

V is TRBV29-1 and J is TRBJ2-5, with TRBD2 matching over 8 bases. V dropped 0 bases and J dropped 2; count of bases not matched to a gene: 11. Germline CDR1 reads SQVTM; CDR2 reads ANQGSEA. The CDR3 sequence is 17 residues long. The chain's CDR3 is CSVEDLDSGESQETQYF. The CDR3 region has the DNA TGCAGCGTTGAAGATCTTGATAGCGGGGAATCACAAGAGACCCAGTACTTC.